This record concerns one T cell receptor beta chain sequence. Its cognate antigen is unknown. The data derive from a study of T cell repertoires in cytomegalovirus infection. TCRdb passed the reads through MiXCR, listing each CDR3 protein once. The sample includes some 940,000 distinct CDR3 sequences, around 32% seen only once; the top ten take around 15%. The CDR3 length is 11 residues. V lost 2 bases and J lost 7, with 3 bases in between. Per the germline V gene, CDR1 is MGHRA and CDR2 is YSYEKL. The receptor was isolated from a human donor in good health (CMV status not recorded). Some clones in this sample may be carry-over from other donors' samples. The rearrangement joins TRBV4-1 to TRBJ2-1; D gene unclear. The sequencing here drew on cultured CD8+ T cells from PBMCs, taken from culture after CMV antigen stimulation. The CDR3 DNA reads as TGCGCCAGCAGCCAAAAAAATGAGCAGTTCTTC. This codes for CASSQKNEQFF.